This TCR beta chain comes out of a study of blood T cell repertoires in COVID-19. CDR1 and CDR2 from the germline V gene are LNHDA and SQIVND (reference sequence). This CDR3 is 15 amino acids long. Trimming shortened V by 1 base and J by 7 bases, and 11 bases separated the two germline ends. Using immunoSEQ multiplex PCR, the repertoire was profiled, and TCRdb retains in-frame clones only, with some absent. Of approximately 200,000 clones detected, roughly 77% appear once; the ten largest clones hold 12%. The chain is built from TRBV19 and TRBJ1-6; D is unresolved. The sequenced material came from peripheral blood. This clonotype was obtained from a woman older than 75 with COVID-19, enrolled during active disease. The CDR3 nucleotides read TGTGCCAGTAGTATAGGAGGACTTTTGAATTCACCCCTCCACTTT. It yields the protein CASSIGGLLNSPLHF. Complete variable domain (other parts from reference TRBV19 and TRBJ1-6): DGGITQSPKYLFRKEGQNVTLSCEQNLNHDAMYWYRQDPGQGLRLIYYSQIVNDFQKGDIAEGYSVSREKKESFPLTVTSAQKNPTAFYLCASSIGGLLNSPLHFGNGTRLTVT.